A single sample is the source of the 5 T cell receptor beta chains below, sequenced in a study of neurological immune-mediated disorders. Each CDR3 protein is one row after TCRdb ran MiXCR on the 5' RACE reads. In the table there are 50,000 to 60,000 distinct CDR3 sequences, roughly 17% of which are singletons. The sequenced material came from PBMCs. These receptors originate from a man aged 55 to 70 in good health.

There are many counts of this clonotype. The chain recombines TRBV5-1 with TRBJ2-5; TRBD2 matches 9 bases. CDR1 is SGHRS and CDR2 is YFSETQ in the germline V gene. CDR3 length: 18 residues. The trim removed 3 bases at V and 2 bases at J, leaving 14 bases unmatched. This CDR3 reads CASSSASPPREGQETQYF. For the CDR3, the DNA is TGCGCCAGCAGCTCCGCGTCCCCTCCGCGGGAGGGTCAAGAGACCCAGTACTTC.

The sample holds many counts of this clonotype. The genes are TRBV20-1 and TRBJ2-7; the match to TRBD1 covers 9 bases. Germline values: CDR1 DFQATT, CDR2 SNEGSKA (reference sequence). CDR3 length: 13 amino acids. V dropped 6 bases and J dropped 2; count of bases not matched to a gene: 5. CDR3: CSAETGGTYEQYF. The CDR3 coding sequence is TGCAGTGCCGAAACAGGGGGCACCTACGAGCAGTACTTC.

This clonotype was found many times. The CDR3 spells CASSLENRGLDEQYF. CDR3 in DNA: TGCGCCAGCAGCTTGGAAAACAGGGGATTAGACGAGCAGTACTTC. The chain uses TRBV5-1 and TRBJ2-7; 7 bases line up with TRBD1. The CDR3 runs 15 residues. Germline V lookup: CDR1 SGHRS, CDR2 YFSETQ. After removal of 0 bases from V and 5 bases from J, the junction contained 8 bases not matched to a gene.

The chain links TRBV29-1 to TRBJ2-1; 7 positions agree with TRBD1. After removal of 4 bases from V and 3 bases from J, the junction contained 6 bases not matched to a gene. Per the germline V gene, CDR1 is SQVTM and CDR2 is ANQGSEA. This CDR3 has 14 residues. The DNA of the CDR3 is TGCAGCGTTGGTAAGGGGGCCTACTACAATGAGCAGTTCTTC. Translation: CSVGKGAYYNEQFF.

This clonotype was counted many times. The J gene is TRBJ2-1, the V gene TRBV7-6, with D possibly TRBD2 on 6 matching bases. This CDR3 contains 15 residues. Between the trimmed V and J ends, which lost 1 base and 3 bases, there was a span of 10 bases. Germline V gene lookup returns CDR1 SGHVS and CDR2 FNYEAQ. CDR3 amino acids: CASSLVQTSYNEQFF. Written as DNA, the CDR3 is TGTGCCAGCAGCTTAGTGCAGACTAGCTACAATGAGCAGTTCTTC.